This TCR beta chain was found in a study of blood T cell repertoires in COVID-19. Original analysis: Scientists estimated how many nucleated cells there were by amplifying reference gene primers. TCRdb keeps only in-frame clones here, not all; method: immunoSEQ multiplex PCR. The DNA was the basis for D and trimming; V, J and clone size are from that table. In the table there are about 270,000 clones, around 90% of which are singletons. In germline, CDR1 is SGHTA, CDR2 FQGTGA. CDR3 length: 15 residues. Points on this clone: A junction boundary mismatches the germline segment, possibly from a read error.

Sequencing was carried out using peripheral blood. This receptor was obtained from a man aged 60 to 75 who had recovered from COVID-19. This rearrangement joins TRBV7-3 to TRBJ2-1, with D possibly being TRBD2 (5 bases). CDR3 nucleotides: TGTGCCAGCAGCATAACGGGGAGCTCCTACAATGAGCAGTTCTTC. Its protein is CASSITGSSYNEQFF.